This T cell receptor (beta chain) was sequenced during a study of shared clonotypes between healthy human individuals (dated by TCRdb to 2020 to 2021). About the full investigation: The cohort included a few men and a couple of women between 18 and 49 years of age. For each donor, CD4 naive and CD4 memory were each given three plates, CD8 naive was given two plates, and CD8 memory was given one plate. Blood TCR repertoires of a handful of healthy adults were deeply sequenced to estimate repertoire size and the extent of clonotype sharing between individuals. To increase sequencing depth and limit assay-specific biases, different laboratories used diverse techniques to prepare libraries and sequence TCR repertoires. Between about 0.9 and 9 billion PBMCs per donor were obtained by leukapheresis. General findings and caveats noted by the study authors: Even with the large sequencing depth, rarefaction of the sorted-subset datasets indicated that sequencing was incomplete. Based on pairwise subsampling, the degree of clonotype sharing among donors was expected to be affected by sequencing depth. Compared with non-shared clonotypes, clonotypes shared by all four sorted-subset donors had higher generation probabilities. When several donors were compared, the shared fraction of clonotypes was about 5.4% for naive CD4, around 4% for naive CD8, 2% to 2.5% for memory CD4, and approximately 0.4% for memory CD8. Naive subsets generally had larger estimated clonotype richness than memory subsets did. Only blood was sampled, and tissue TCR repertoires likely differ from those in blood. Because the study included only a small number of donors, the genetic and exposure-history diversity represented was limited.

In the case of this clone: Its cognate antigen has yet to be identified. No base qualities exist here, and no much larger clone lies one base off it.

Using the deep immunoSEQ assay, TCR CDR3 regions were amplified from genomic DNA by multiplex PCR. Extracted genomic DNA from each cell subset was distributed evenly across all wells of several immunoSEQ 96-well plates, and each plate was treated as a replicate. For sorted subsets, 150 to 250 ng genomic DNA, equal to some 28,000 T cell genomes, was loaded into each replicate PCR. Purified libraries were quantified with a Qubit 3.0 fluorometer, sized on a Bioanalyzer 2100, and re-quantified with the KAPA Library Quantification kit. Each immunoSEQ 96-well plate was sequenced on its own single-read 150-cycle Illumina NextSeq 550 flow cell. As for the authors' bioinformatics: Because the immunoSEQ output held only junctional sequences and lacked quality scores, the filtering could not match the filtering applied to full-length reads. Sequences were annotated with PyIR, a Python wrapper for IgBLAST v1.9, using IMGT germline references to assign V/J genes and CDR3. Reads were removed for weak V/J assignments (E-value above 1e-6), missing CDR3, stop codons, out-of-frame junctions, or ambiguous translated residues. V3J clonotypes were defined as sequences sharing the same inferred V gene, J gene, and CDR3 amino acid sequence. Percentage overlap between repertoires was computed as shared unique clonotypes divided by the size of the smaller repertoire. Three approaches were used to assess repertoire richness: RTK rarefaction, the Chao1 estimator, and Recon v2.1 estimates of unobserved clonotypes. For all TCRbeta clonotypes obtained by the gDNA method from a handful of donors, generation probabilities were computed with OLGA. TCRdb carries this immuneACCESS record with in-frame sequences only. Its versions omit some clonotypes, under half of them owing to an unresolved V gene in the studies checked, with the rest unexplained. The V and J calls and clone size come from that table; D and trimming were worked out from the DNA. The sample yields millions of clones; about 94% were counted once. Jointly, the top ten make up 1% to 1.3% of the sample.

CD8 naive samples consisted of CD45RO-negative cells that were positively selected for CCR7, yielding a CD45RA+CCR7+ population without TemRA cells. The donors were healthy, HIV-negative adults with no recently reported acute infections or vaccinations. Every donor was a Caucasian adult living in Nashville, Tennessee, USA. Blood was obtained by leukapheresis, after which PBMCs were separated by Ficoll-Histopaque density gradient centrifugation and cryopreserved in liquid nitrogen vapor phase. Analytical flow cytometry was used to check the purity and quantity of each magnetically sorted T cell population. Genomic DNA was isolated from each sorted fraction and quantified by UV absorbance on a Nanodrop 2000c. The CDR3 covers 18 residues, taking in both the cysteine and the phenylalanine. Here the CDR3 DNA is all that survives: 54 bases in frame from base 1. Relative to germline, V is 1 base shorter and J is 0 bases shorter, with 16 bases between their ends. CDR1 and CDR2 are drawn from the germline V gene: SGHVS, FNYEAQ.

The receptor comes from a man younger than 30 in good health. The receptor chain draws on TRBV7-6 and TRBJ1-5; the D gene is not confidently resolved. The sample taken for sequencing was naive CD8+ T cells sorted from blood. Per the publication, the cell subset or site label means: CD45RA+CCR7+. The CDR3 reads as follows: CASSLEPSSTYSNQPQHF. The sequenced DNA is TGTGCCAGCAGCTTAGAACCTAGCTCTACCTATAGCAATCAGCCCCAGCATTTT.